The rows below give T cell receptor beta chains drawn from one sample of a study of shared clonotypes between healthy human individuals. Libraries were prepared by immunoSEQ multiplex PCR; TCRdb keeps only in-frame clonotypes and omits some of them. The sample contains some 2,500,000 clones, less than 95% of which appear only once. Sequences were obtained from naive CD4+ T cells from PBMCs. The receptors shown here come from a man aged 18 to 29 in good health. Some clones in this sample may be carry-over from other donors' samples. Both conserved end residues are part of each CDR3. Fields, in order: D gene, clone size, V gene, J gene, CDR3 protein, CDR3 DNA. D genes are given only for firm matches. Where a row states a size, it is once, few, many or the class of an expanded clone; other rows omit it.

.	.	TRBV7-2	TRBJ1-2	CASTSRGQGYGYTF	TGTGCCAGCACCTCCCGGGGACAAGGGTATGGCTACACCTTC
TRBD1	.	TRBV9	TRBJ1-4	CASSPRDSLNEKLFF	TGTGCCAGCAGCCCCAGGGACAGTCTTAATGAAAAACTGTTTTTT
.	once	TRBV5-5	TRBJ2-7	CASSLARISYEQYF	TGTGCCAGCAGCTTGGCGCGCATCTCCTACGAGCAGTACTTC
.	.	TRBV9	TRBJ2-7	CASSVGPGASYEQYF	TGTGCCAGCAGCGTAGGGCCAGGGGCCTCCTACGAGCAGTACTTC
.	.	TRBV7-9	TRBJ1-5	CASSLMIGQPQHF	TGTGCCAGCAGCCTAATGATAGGGCAGCCCCAGCATTTT
.	.	TRBV19	TRBJ2-2	CASKGDTGELFF	TGTGCCAGCAAGGGGGACACCGGGGAGCTGTTTTTT
TRBD1	.	TRBV27	TRBJ2-7	CASSRQGGREQYF	TGTGCCAGCAGTAGACAGGGGGGGCGCGAGCAGTACTTC
TRBD1	.	TRBV4-2	TRBJ1-4	CASSRTGGTNEKLFF	TGTGCCAGCAGCCGAACAGGGGGCACTAATGAAAAACTGTTTTTT
TRBD1	.	TRBV5-1	TRBJ2-2	CASSLYGVIQGHQNTGELFF	TGCGCCAGCAGCTTGTATGGAGTGATACAGGGGCACCAGAACACCGGGGAGCTGTTTTTT
.	.	TRBV5-1	TRBJ1-2	CASSLLGSVSGYTF	TGCGCCAGCAGCTTGTTGGGCAGTGTGAGTGGCTACACCTTC
TRBD1	.	TRBV7-9	TRBJ2-1	CASSGTGKHNEQFF	TGTGCCAGCTCCGGGACAGGCAAACACAATGAGCAGTTCTTC
TRBD2	.	TRBV19	TRBJ2-1	CASIETSGTNEQFF	TGTGCCAGTATAGAGACTAGCGGGACCAATGAGCAGTTCTTC
.	.	TRBV19	TRBJ1-2	CASSIGGLNYGYTF	TGTGCCAGTAGTATAGGTGGATTAAACTATGGCTACACCTTC
TRBD2	.	TRBV7-3	TRBJ2-2	CASSLNAGANLPNTGELFF	TGTGCCAGCAGCTTAAATGCGGGAGCGAACTTACCGAACACCGGGGAGCTGTTTTTT
TRBD2	.	TRBV11-3	TRBJ2-1	CASSLAASGSNEQFF	TGTGCCAGCAGCTTAGCGGCTAGCGGTTCCAATGAGCAGTTCTTC
.	.	TRBV29-1	TRBJ2-7	CSVVGGATYEQYF	TGCAGCGTTGTCGGAGGGGCAACCTACGAGCAGTACTTC
TRBD2	.	TRBV11-1	TRBJ2-3	CASNGLAGETDTQYF	TGTGCCAGCAACGGACTAGCGGGAGAAACAGATACGCAGTATTTT
TRBD1	.	TRBV28	TRBJ1-5	CASSPTGGLWQPQHF	TGTGCCAGCAGTCCGACAGGGGGCTTATGGCAGCCCCAGCATTTT
.	.	TRBV7-2	TRBJ2-3	CASSSTWVGYF	TGTGCCAGCAGCTCCACGTGGGTGGGGTATTTT
TRBD1	once	TRBV5-1	TRBJ1-1	CASSAETGANTEAFF	TGCGCCAGCAGCGCTGAGACAGGGGCTAACACTGAAGCTTTCTTT
.	.	TRBV14	TRBJ2-1	CASSQDLVNEQFF	TGTGCCAGCAGCCAAGATCTGGTCAATGAGCAGTTCTTC
.	.	TRBV7-8	TRBJ2-1	CASSKSGFYDEQFF	TGTGCCAGCAGCAAATCGGGGTTTTATGATGAGCAGTTCTTC
.	.	TRBV2	TRBJ2-3	CASSEGYSSTDTQYF	TGTGCCAGCAGTGAAGGGTACTCTAGCACAGATACGCAGTATTTT
TRBD2	.	TRBV11-3	TRBJ2-1	CASSLSGGLDEQFF	TGTGCCAGCAGCTTATCGGGAGGTTTGGATGAGCAGTTCTTC
TRBD2	.	TRBV28	TRBJ2-1	CASSFLASGRGSSYNEQFF	TGTGCCAGCAGTTTTTTGGCTAGCGGGAGAGGGAGCTCCTACAATGAGCAGTTCTTC